This TCR beta chain was captured by sequencing in a study of cytomegalovirus exposure and HLA in healthy donors (dated by TCRdb to 2017 to 2019). Turning to the overall study: In an earlier analysis of around 540 of the donors, 276 Gb of sequence data and 90 million to 130 million unique TCR beta sequences from 150 million to 200 million T cells were reported. The T cell repertoires of some 700 subjects were profiled by immunosequencing and related to cytomegalovirus serostatus. A later genetic analysis used genome-wide SNP genotypes for about three fifths of the 666 donors, treating that subset as a discovery cohort. Because of strong linkage in the cohort, four to six DR-DQ haplotypes were treated as single units for association and clustering. Donor age, sex, ethnicity and CMV serostatus were collected together with the repertoire data. HLA typing included class I and class II loci at four-digit resolution. The number of typed donors differed by locus: about 620-630 for A, B, C, DRB1 and DQB1; some 500 for DQA1; roughly 600 for DPA1; and about 450 for DPB1. On average, around 230,000 unique TCR beta nucleotide sequences were sequenced per donor among some 420 genotyped donors of the cohort, with around 19% of those sequences being non-productive. To study patterns of TCR occurrence, a later analysis re-analyzed previously published TCR beta repertoires from 666 donors and added high-resolution HLA genotyping. The study was designed to test whether signatures of past pathogen exposure could be identified by cataloging public T cell receptors. The study combined high-throughput TCR immunosequencing, statistical association of individual TCRs with disease status, and machine learning to predict cytomegalovirus infection status. All discovery cohort repertoires had been generated on a single sequencing platform. In an earlier analysis of over 550 of the donors, high-throughput TCR beta sequencing was used to judge whether each TCR beta V gene segment behaved as functional or pseudogenic. An early release covering roughly 600 HLA-typed donors comprised approximately 300 gigabases of sequencing data and roughly 86 million unique TCR sequences. Rather than drawing on any new phenotypic data, the later analysis identified candidate immune exposures from TCR beta sequences and the way those sequences occurred across donors. Besides the first cohort of roughly 700 subjects, a separate validation cohort made up of 95 to 150 different subjects was used. Of the roughly 400 genotyped donors, approximately 83% fell in the genetic ancestry cluster associated with self-reported Caucasian donors.

Note on this clone: Its antigen remains unidentified. There are no base qualities to consult, and no much larger clone falls within one base.

The CDR3 goes from the cysteine to the phenylalanine over 18 residues. Solely the CDR3 DNA is kept, with 54 bases framed from the first base. CDR1 and CDR2, looked up from the germline V gene, are SNHLY and FYNNEI. V is clipped by 7 bases and J by 5 bases, and the sequence between their germline boundaries is 24 bases long. Receptor amplification or capture employed the immunoSEQ multiplex PCR assay. The multiplex PCR relied on a mix of 60 forward primers for TCR Vbeta segments and 13 reverse primers for TCR Jbeta segments. The CDR3 region of rearranged TCR beta genes was amplified from genomic DNA by a multiplex PCR assay. The amplified TCR beta libraries were sequenced on the Illumina HiSeq System as 87-base-pair reads. Regarding the original processing steps: In a later analysis, roughly 80 million unique TCR beta chains were counted across the approximately 640 repertoires, and roughly 11 million of these chains were shared by at least two donors. Raw reads were error-corrected and collapsed into unique sequences by a nearest-neighbor algorithm in which closely related sequences were merged to remove PCR and sequencing errors. To assign V, D and J gene segments, CDR3 sequences were aligned to IMGT reference sequences. Each retained sequence needed at least a six-nucleotide match to both a V gene segment and a J gene segment. Rearrangements were classified as productive when the CDR3 lacked stop codons and remained in frame with V and J, and all other rearrangements were classified as non-productive. Following IMGT convention, CDR3 was defined as the stretch from the second conserved V-encoded cysteine up to the conserved J-encoded phenylalanine. Sequences without an unambiguous match to a single V gene segment were excluded from the earlier analysis of 587 of the donors. An earlier analysis of several hundred of the donors called V segments functional above 56.7% productive rearrangements and segregating when the between-donor standard deviation exceeded 5%. A statistical classification framework was built for diagnosing cytomegalovirus status from the catalog of TCR beta chain sequences. In a later analysis, TCR nucleotide sequences were compared against IMGT/GENE-DB human TR gene sequences so that V and J genes could be assigned. In a later analysis, CDR3 sequences and most-parsimonious VDJ recombination scenarios were assigned using the TCRdist pipeline. In a later analysis, each TCR beta chain was defined by its CDR3 amino acid sequence together with its V-gene family, and reads without a unique V-gene family were excluded. A later analysis removed several hundred highly shared, low-generation-probability nucleotide sequences to deal with suspected cross-contamination and a sequencing artifact. In a later analysis, a clonal expansion index was calculated for each public chain from normalized within-repertoire ranks of inferred template counts. In a later analysis, generation probabilities were computed using a VDJ recombination model fitted to out-of-frame rearrangements, and the results were checked against IGoR. In a later analysis, TCR-TCR, TCR-HLA and TCR-CMV co-occurrence was scored with hypergeometric tests, and a repertoire-size bias correction was applied to TCR pairs. A later analysis estimated false discovery rates by permuting HLA or CMV assignments 20 times. In a later analysis, co-occurring TCRs were grouped using DBSCAN, and TCRdist sequence similarity was added for clustering within HLA-allele-positive subsets. Co-occurrence clustering excluded repertoires with fewer than 30,000 or more than 120,000 public chains, plus five with anomalous nucleotide sharing. The table comes from immuneACCESS by way of TCRdb, which keeps in-frame sequences with V and J called. Part of the clones is missing from these tables; in studies checked, under half for an unresolved V gene and the rest for unknown reasons. That table supplies the V and J calls and clone size; D and trimming were determined from the DNA. This sample lists fewer than 200,000 clones; 60% to 80% were detected once. The ten biggest clones cover less than 8% of the sample.

The investigation overall reported the following: In this cohort, only TCR beta chains were sequenced, and detectable features were limited by the absence of alpha or paired-chain data. A cluster of highly shared sequence variants was judged likely to represent a technical artifact of the sequencing pipeline. A later analysis found that TCR association rates varied across HLA loci, with DRB1 alleles showing the most associated TCRs and HLA-C alleles the fewest. In a later analysis, HLA-associated TCR beta chains were found to be more clonally expanded and to have lower generation probabilities than equally common non-associated chains. The earlier analysis of approximately 560 of the donors excluded some 15 rarely observed V segments, including chromosome 9 orphons, because counts were too low. Because some donors lacked HLA typing at each locus, the association tests relied only on the typed subset. A later analysis found that most CMV-associated TCR beta chains appeared HLA-restricted, with HLA associations seemingly driven largely by CMV exposure. In a later genetic analysis, a missense DCLRE1C variant was associated with V-gene and J-gene trimming of TCR beta chains, and the association was replicated in an independent cohort. According to a later analysis, parvovirus B19, influenza, CMV and Epstein-Barr virus appeared linked to several top co-occurrence clusters. Immune exposure information for the cohort was limited to CMV serostatus. A further reported finding was that TCR beta sequences accurately predicted the HLA-A and HLA-B alleles for most subjects in the first cohort. According to the authors, the approach could potentially be generalized to other disease states and immunological phenotypes. The 87-base-pair reads could not distinguish some IMGT-functional V segments, including TRBV6-2 and TRBV6-3, so those segments were excluded. Strong co-occurrence of HLA alleles, especially DR and DQ, made assigning TCR associations to individual alleles difficult. The presence/absence analyses assumed that sequencing depth was roughly uniform across donors, and that assumption may not be true. Linkage disequilibrium might explain the correlated functional status among segregating V segments, but an unknown experimental factor could not be ruled out. In a later genetic analysis, fewer N-insertions in productive TCRs were reported among donors in an Asian-associated ancestry cluster than the roughly 700-donor mean. The classifier was reported to diagnose cytomegalovirus status with high specificity and sensitivity in both the original cohort and the validation cohort. Three of the identified cytomegalovirus-associated TCR beta chains were confirmed in vitro to be specific for cytomegalovirus antigens. The study gave a list of around 170 TCR beta chains associated with cytomegalovirus. While some public TCRs were present in many individuals, most TCR sequences turned up only very rarely across donors. An earlier analysis of approximately 590 of the donors showed that most TCR beta V segments appeared in productive rearrangements either about 87% or about 30% of the time, which broadly matched IMGT annotations. At a false discovery rate of 0.05, a later analysis linked roughly 17,000 TCR beta sequences to specific HLA alleles.

In total, about 650 healthy bone marrow donors made up the cohort. Cohort members were all nominally healthy when sampled, although unrecorded immune exposures were likely present. The donor was CMV seropositive and belonged to the group of more than 250 seropositive cohort members. Each donor provided a peripheral blood sample, and peripheral blood mononuclear cells were used for TCR beta sequencing. The Qiagen DNeasy Blood Extraction Kit was used to extract genomic DNA from the blood cell samples. The TCR was taken from a man aged 40-49 years in good health and CMV-seropositive. The receptor chain draws on TRBV2 and TRBJ1-6, and TRBD1 may be the D gene, going by 5 matching bases. Sequencing was done on a sample of PBMCs. The DNA sequence reads TGTGCCAGCACCTGGGCCTGGGGCAGGAGAAGTAATAATTCACCCCTCCACTTT. Its coded protein is CASTWAWGRRSNNSPLHF.